This TCR beta chain was captured by sequencing in a study of neoadjuvant anti-PD-1 for oral cavity cancer. CDR1 and CDR2 from the germline V gene are LNHDA and SQIVND (reference sequence). V was clipped by 5 bases and J by 2 bases, with 11 bases between them. The CDR3 covers 14 residues. In its sample, this clone was seen a few times. Data came from immunoSEQ multiplex PCR; TCRdb stores just in-frame clones and leaves some out. The data show tens of thousands of clones, with around a quarter seen just once and 15% to 20% held by the top ten. Regarding time point: after neoadjuvant nivolumab, at surgical resection.

This clonotype was obtained from a person between 35 and 79 years old with oral cavity squamous cell carcinoma. The source material was tumor tissue, sampled after nivolumab (anti-PD-1) treatment. The chain has TRBV19 and TRBJ2-3; no clear D. CDR3 nucleotide sequence: TGTGCCAGTAGTCACCCCTCTGTCACAGATACGCAGTATTTT. Translation gives CASSHPSVTDTQYF.